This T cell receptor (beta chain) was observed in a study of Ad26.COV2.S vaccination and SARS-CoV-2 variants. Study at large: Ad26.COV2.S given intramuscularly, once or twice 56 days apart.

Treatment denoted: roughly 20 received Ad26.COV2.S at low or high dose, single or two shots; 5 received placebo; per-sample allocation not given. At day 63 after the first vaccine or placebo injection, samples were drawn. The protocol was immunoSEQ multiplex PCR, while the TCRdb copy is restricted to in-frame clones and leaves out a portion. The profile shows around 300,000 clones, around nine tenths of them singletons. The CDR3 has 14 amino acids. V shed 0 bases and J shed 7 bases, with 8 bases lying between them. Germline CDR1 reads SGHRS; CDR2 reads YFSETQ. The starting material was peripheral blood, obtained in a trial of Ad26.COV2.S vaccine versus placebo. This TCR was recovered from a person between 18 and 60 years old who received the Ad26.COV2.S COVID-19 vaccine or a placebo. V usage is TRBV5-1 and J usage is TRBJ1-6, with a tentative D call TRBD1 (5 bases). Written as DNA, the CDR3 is TGCGCCAGCAGCTTGGGGGCAGGGAATTCACCCCTCCACTTT. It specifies CASSLGAGNSPLHF.